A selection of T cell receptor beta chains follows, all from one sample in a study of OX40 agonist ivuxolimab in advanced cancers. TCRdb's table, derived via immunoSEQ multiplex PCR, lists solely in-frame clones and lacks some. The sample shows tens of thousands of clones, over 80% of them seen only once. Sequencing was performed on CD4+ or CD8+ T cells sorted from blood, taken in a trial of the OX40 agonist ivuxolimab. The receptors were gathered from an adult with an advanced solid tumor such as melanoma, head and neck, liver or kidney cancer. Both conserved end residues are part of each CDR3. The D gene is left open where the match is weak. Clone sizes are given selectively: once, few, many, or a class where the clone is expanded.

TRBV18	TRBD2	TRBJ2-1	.	CASSPPGTSNNEQFF	TGTGCCAGCTCACCTCCCGGGACTAGTAACAATGAGCAGTTCTTC
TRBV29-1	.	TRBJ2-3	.	CSVGGKYRDSTDTQYF	TGCAGCGTTGGGGGGAAATACAGAGATAGCACAGATACGCAGTATTTT
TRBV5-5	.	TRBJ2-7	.	CASSGSRGQQYF	TGTGCCAGCAGCGGCTCCCGGGGCCAGCAGTACTTC
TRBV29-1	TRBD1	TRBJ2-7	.	CSVEHGTGERQYF	TGCAGCGTTGAACACGGGACAGGTGAGCGGCAGTACTTC
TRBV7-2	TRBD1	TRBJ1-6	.	CASSRQGRNSPLHF	TGTGCCAGCAGCCGACAGGGAAGGAATTCACCCCTCCACTTT
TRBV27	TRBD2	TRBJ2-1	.	CASSLGGTSSYNEQFF	TGTGCCAGCAGTTTGGGGGGGACTAGCTCCTACAATGAGCAGTTCTTC
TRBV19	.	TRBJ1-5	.	CASRGGQNSNQPQHF	TGTGCCAGTAGGGGCGGTCAGAATAGCAATCAGCCCCAGCATTTT
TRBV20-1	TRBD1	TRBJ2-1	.	CSAGGQGLQFF	TGCAGTGCTGGGGGACAGGGGTTGCAGTTCTTC
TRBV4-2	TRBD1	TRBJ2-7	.	CASSQDPGQGAREQYF	TGTGCCAGCAGCCAAGATCCGGGACAGGGGGCGAGGGAGCAGTACTTC
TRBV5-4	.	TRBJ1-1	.	CASSPDRIMNTEAFF	TGTGCCAGCAGCCCCGACAGAATAATGAACACTGAAGCTTTCTTT
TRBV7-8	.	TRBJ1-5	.	CASSSIGYQPQHF	TGTGCCAGCAGCTCAATTGGGTATCAGCCCCAGCATTTT
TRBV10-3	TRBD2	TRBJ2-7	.	CAISESTRLAPDEQYF	TGTGCCATCAGTGAGTCCACCCGACTAGCGCCGGATGAGCAGTACTTC
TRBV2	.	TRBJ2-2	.	CASKGQGANTGELFF	TGTGCCAGCAAAGGCCAGGGAGCGAACACCGGGGAGCTGTTTTTT
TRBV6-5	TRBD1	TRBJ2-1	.	CASRKTGTVYNEQFF	TGTGCCAGCAGAAAGACAGGGACCGTTTACAATGAGCAGTTCTTC
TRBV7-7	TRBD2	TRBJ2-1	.	CASSLGIAGDEQFF	TGTGCTAGCAGCTTAGGGATAGCGGGGGACGAGCAGTTCTTC
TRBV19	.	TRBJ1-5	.	CASTPKGGNNQPQHF	TGTGCCAGTACCCCGAAGGGGGGAAACAATCAGCCCCAGCATTTT
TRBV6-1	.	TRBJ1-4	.	CASSEGSGAAELNEKLFF	TGTGCCAGCAGTGAAGGTTCTGGGGCGGCAGAATTAAATGAAAAACTGTTTTTT
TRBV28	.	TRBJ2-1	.	CASRAPPSSYNEQFF	TGTGCCAGCAGAGCTCCCCCCAGCTCCTACAATGAGCAGTTCTTC
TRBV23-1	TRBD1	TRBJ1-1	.	CASSQETGQFDRTEAFF	TGCGCCAGCAGTCAGGAAACGGGACAGTTTGATCGTACTGAAGCTTTCTTT
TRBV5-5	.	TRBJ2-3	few	CASNSRGSTDTQYF	TGTGCCAGCAACTCTCGGGGATCCACAGATACGCAGTATTTT
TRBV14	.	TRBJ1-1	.	CASSQEGQSNTEAFF	TGTGCCAGCAGCCAAGAAGGACAGTCGAACACTGAAGCTTTCTTT
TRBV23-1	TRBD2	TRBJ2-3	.	CASRRTSGGTDTQYF	TGCGCCAGCAGGCGGACTAGCGGGGGAACAGATACGCAGTATTTT
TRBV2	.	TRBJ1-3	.	CASKAGAVSGNTIYF	TGTGCCAGCAAGGCAGGGGCCGTCTCTGGAAACACCATATATTTT
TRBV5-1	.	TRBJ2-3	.	CASSLGGITDTQYF	TGCGCCAGCAGCTTGGGGGGGATCACAGATACGCAGTATTTT
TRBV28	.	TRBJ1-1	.	CASKRRGRSQNTEAFF	TGTGCCAGCAAACGACGAGGGCGCTCCCAGAACACTGAAGCTTTCTTT
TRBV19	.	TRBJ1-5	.	CASSIRNRDGQPQHF	TGTGCCAGTAGTATAAGGAACAGGGATGGGCAGCCCCAGCATTTT
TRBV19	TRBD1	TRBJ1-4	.	CASGTGGSGSEKLFF	TGTGCCAGTGGGACAGGGGGCTCCGGGTCTGAAAAACTGTTTTTT
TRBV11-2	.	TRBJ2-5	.	CASSSGTVTLQETQYF	TGTGCCAGCAGCTCCGGGACCGTAACTCTCCAAGAGACCCAGTACTTC
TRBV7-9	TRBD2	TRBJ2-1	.	CASSLLRKLAGGNEQFF	TGTGCCAGCAGCTTACTACGGAAACTAGCGGGAGGCAATGAGCAGTTCTTC
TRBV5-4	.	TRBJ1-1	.	CASSLHAGDTEAFF	TGTGCCAGCAGCTTGCACGCTGGGGACACTGAAGCTTTCTTT
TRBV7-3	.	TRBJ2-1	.	CASSLPGIYNEQFF	TGTGCCAGCAGCTTACCCGGGATTTACAATGAGCAGTTCTTC
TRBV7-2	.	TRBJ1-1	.	CASSVDSQGYTEAFF	TGTGCCAGCAGCGTAGATTCTCAGGGTTATACTGAAGCTTTCTTT
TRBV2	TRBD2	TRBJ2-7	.	CASSFDTAGAGEQYF	TGTGCCAGCAGTTTCGATACAGCGGGGGCCGGCGAGCAGTACTTC
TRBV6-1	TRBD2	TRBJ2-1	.	CASRVAGNNEQFF	TGTGCCAGCAGAGTAGCGGGAAACAATGAGCAGTTCTTC
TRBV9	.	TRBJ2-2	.	CASSVLGGFTGELFF	TGTGCCAGCAGCGTACTGGGGGGATTCACCGGGGAGCTGTTTTTT